This record covers a single TCR beta chain. This clonotype was detected a few times. This clone's antigen is unknown. No much larger clonotype is one base removed from it; base qualities were not supplied. Library preparation employed 5' RACE. The data were produced on an Illumina HiSeq 2500. The second PCR ran for about 6 to 12 cycles and used a J-beta primer mix along with a sample-barcoded 5' primer. A unique molecular identifier was introduced onto each TCR beta cDNA molecule by a template-switch 5' adaptor carrying 12 random nucleotides. Each sample yielded at least 3 million CDR3-containing paired-end reads. First-strand cDNA synthesis was performed from all RNA using the Mint cDNA synthesis kit, with priming by a TRBC-specific oligonucleotide. Following uracil-DNA glycosylase treatment, a first 18-cycle PCR with universal primers M1SS and BC2_uni_R was performed on all cDNA. The study's processing was this. Each sample was normalized by randomly selecting 1 million high-quality reads, each carrying a distinct molecular identifier. Instead of being binned into consensus sequences, reads that shared molecular identifiers were thrown out. MiTCR, run with a Q25 quality threshold and the strictest error-elimination algorithm, handled CDR3 identification, clonotype clustering and error correction. A nonparametric unseen species model with Euler transformation was used to estimate lower-bound total TCR beta diversity. The raw public data were reprocessed by TCRdb itself: fastp quality trimming at Q25, MiXCR clonotype calling, in-frame beta chains only. Rows merge per CDR3 protein into single entries with the most common DNA and genes. TCRdb's processing, not the study's, gives the V and J calls here. The sample contains 800,000 or so distinct CDR3 sequences, around 25% of them found a single time. Under 4% of the sample rests with the top ten.

The roughly 39 donors, aged 6 to 90 years, were systemically healthy Caucasian individuals from Russia. Around 10 milliliters of peripheral blood were collected from each donor into EDTA-treated Vacutainer tubes. Ficoll-Paque density-gradient centrifugation was used to isolate PBMCs, with at least 6.5 million per sample. Trizol reagent was used to extract total RNA from PBMCs, with at least 6 micrograms per sample. For every donor, flow cytometry on a PBMC aliquot measured the percentage of naive CD45RAhigh/CD27high T cells. The CDR3, from cysteine to phenylalanine, totals 16 residues. Only the CDR3 part of the read is kept: 48 bases, read in frame from the first base. The CDR1 and CDR2 encoded by the germline V gene are SGHRS and YFSETQ. Here V drops 2 bases and J drops 8 bases, and the junction holds 8 bases not matched to any gene. The data were obtained in a study of blood T cells in healthy people across ages (dated by TCRdb to between 2015 and 2016). For the study in its entirety: In model experiments, template switching captured roughly one uniquely barcoded TCR beta cDNA molecule for every two T cells. To track age-related changes in TCR beta repertoire diversity, the study relied on deep sequencing normalized with unique cDNA molecular identifiers. The donors were divided into four age groups: young (average approximately 17 years), middle-aged (about 39), aged (62) and long-lived (approximately 74). For two donors (one aged 18 to 30 and one aged 80 or older), the study analyzed two additional independent replicas of 1 million unique cDNA reads from the same blood draw.

The research as a whole found: Since profiling was done on bulk unsorted PBMCs, naive and antigen-experienced compartments could not be conclusively compared. The CMV infection status of donors was not known, potentially confounding age-related changes in expanded clonotypes. As age increased, observed TCR beta diversity per million T cells dropped in a roughly linear way, and a significant reduction was already evident by age 40. The percentage of naive T cells measured by flow cytometry correlated strongly with observed TCR beta diversity. Total diversity estimates from one million sequenced T cells were considered lower bounds and underestimates. Compared with the aged group, the long-lived group had more naive CD4+ T cells, fewer expanded clones and increased TCR diversity, a pattern suggesting age selection.

These data also featured in a second study, about T cells of mothers and their children. The second study's authors report: The donors were nine systemically healthy Caucasian individuals, made up of three mothers and their six children. cDNA synthesis consumed the entire amount of extracted RNA, loaded at about 1.6 ug RNA in each 15 ul reaction. In the second PCR, sample barcodes and 2-4 random nucleotides were introduced via the M1S primer. Each mother yielded over 8.5 million TCR beta CDR3 reads and each child 3 million or so reads. In both related and unrelated pairs, thymic selection shapes the output of TCR recombination in a similar way, with inherited differences having only a minor effect. Normalized repertoire overlap in related mother-child pairs was always slightly higher than in unrelated mother-child pairs, but the difference was never significant. With a sensitivity of about 100 clones per million clonotypes, no persistent microchimeric T cell clones were detected. In the study, deep NGS was used to compare the TCR beta repertoires of mothers and children, and features distinguishing related mother-child pairs from unrelated individuals were sought. On average, the children were roughly 10 +/- 4 years old, while the mothers were approximately 40 +/- 4 years old. After adapter ligation with NEBNext reagents, the libraries were sequenced on Illumina HiSeq 2000 with 100+100 nt paired-end reads. Mother and child libraries were prepared a month apart and sequenced in separate runs to prevent cross-contamination. For each donor, between roughly 450,000 and 2,100,000 distinct TCR beta clonotypes were identified. Naive TCR beta clonotypes were estimated from low-frequency clonotypes matched to each donor's FACS-determined naive share, without sorting.

Sample: blood. This clonotype originated in a boy aged 5-17 years in good health. The chain is made from TRBV5-1 and TRBJ2-1; 12 bases in the middle match TRBD1. CDR3 protein: CASSFAGTGGFDEQFF. The DNA is TGCGCCAGCAGCTTCGCTGGGACAGGGGGCTTCGATGAGCAGTTCTTC.